These T cell receptor beta chains were read from a single sample in a study of blood T cell repertoires in COVID-19. Generated by immunoSEQ multiplex PCR, the TCRdb table keeps only in-frame clones and is missing some. Among over 130,000 clones listed, about 83% were seen once. Source material: peripheral blood. The receptors come from a middle-aged man with acute or convalescent COVID-19. The CDR3 runs from the conserved cysteine through the conserved F or W. The D gene is left open where the match is weak. For some rows the clone size is stated as once, few or many, or as a class when expanded; others skip it.

d_call	v_call	j_call	clone_size	cdr3_aa	cdr3_nt
NA	TRBV2	TRBJ2-1	NA	CASKSPYNEQFF	TGTGCCAGCAAGAGTCCCTACAATGAGCAGTTCTTC
NA	TRBV5-1	TRBJ1-1	NA	CASSPTLNTEAFF	TGCGCCAGCAGCCCGACTCTGAACACTGAAGCTTTCTTT
NA	TRBV4-1	TRBJ1-3	NA	CASSQWGAGNTIYF	TGCGCCAGCAGCCAATGGGGAGCTGGAAACACCATATATTTT
NA	TRBV19	TRBJ1-4	NA	CASARTATNEKLFF	TGTGCCAGCGCTAGGACTGCAACTAATGAAAAACTGTTTTTT
TRBD2	TRBV28	TRBJ2-7	NA	CASSPPGGAYEQYF	TGTGCCAGCAGTCCCCCGGGGGGGGCCTACGAGCAGTACTTC
NA	TRBV11-2	TRBJ2-5	NA	CASSQTRQETQYF	TGTGCCAGCAGCCAGACTAGACAAGAGACCCAGTACTTC
TRBD1	TRBV7-6	TRBJ2-3	NA	CASSPRPGQGGDTQYF	TGTGCCAGCAGCCCGCGTCCGGGACAGGGGGGAGATACGCAGTATTTT
TRBD1	TRBV5-5	TRBJ1-6	NA	CASSLDDRVSPLHF	TGTGCCAGCAGCTTGGACGACAGGGTTTCACCCCTCCACTTT
NA	TRBV6-5	TRBJ1-2	NA	CASSYSKLGGGYTF	TGTGCCAGCAGTTACTCGAAATTAGGGGGTGGCTACACCTTC
NA	TRBV29-1	TRBJ1-1	NA	CSVEGNTGLLGDTEAFF	TGCAGCGTTGAGGGGAACACGGGACTTCTAGGGGACACTGAAGCTTTCTTT
TRBD1	TRBV7-2	TRBJ1-1	NA	CASSPGTVMNTEAFF	TGTGCCAGCAGCCCCGGGACAGTAATGAACACTGAAGCTTTCTTT
NA	TRBV6-5	TRBJ1-4	NA	CASSQQGFNEKLFF	TGTGCCAGCAGCCAACAGGGCTTTAATGAAAAACTGTTTTTT
TRBD2	TRBV10-2	TRBJ2-1	few	CASSDSGGAYNEQFF	TGCGCCAGCAGTGACAGCGGGGGGGCTTACAATGAGCAGTTCTTC
NA	TRBV5-6	TRBJ1-2	NA	CASSSGGLLAYGYTF	TGTGCCAGCAGCTCGGGGGGGCTCTTGGCTTATGGCTACACCTTC
TRBD2	TRBV3-1/TRBV3-2	TRBJ2-3	NA	CASSETSGFTQYF	TGTGCCAGCTCGGAGACTAGCGGGTTTACGCAGTATTTT
TRBD1	TRBV3-1/TRBV3-2	TRBJ1-1	NA	CASSQPGQGRPETEAFF	TGTGCCAGCAGCCAACCGGGACAGGGCCGGCCTGAGACTGAAGCTTTCTTT
NA	TRBV5-5	TRBJ1-1	NA	CASSLDSMNTEAFF	TGTGCCAGCAGCTTGGACAGTATGAACACTGAAGCTTTCTTT
NA	TRBV3-1/TRBV3-2	TRBJ2-5	NA	CASSQGGGPETQYF	TGTGCCAGCAGCCAAGGGGGGGGCCCGGAGACCCAGTACTTC